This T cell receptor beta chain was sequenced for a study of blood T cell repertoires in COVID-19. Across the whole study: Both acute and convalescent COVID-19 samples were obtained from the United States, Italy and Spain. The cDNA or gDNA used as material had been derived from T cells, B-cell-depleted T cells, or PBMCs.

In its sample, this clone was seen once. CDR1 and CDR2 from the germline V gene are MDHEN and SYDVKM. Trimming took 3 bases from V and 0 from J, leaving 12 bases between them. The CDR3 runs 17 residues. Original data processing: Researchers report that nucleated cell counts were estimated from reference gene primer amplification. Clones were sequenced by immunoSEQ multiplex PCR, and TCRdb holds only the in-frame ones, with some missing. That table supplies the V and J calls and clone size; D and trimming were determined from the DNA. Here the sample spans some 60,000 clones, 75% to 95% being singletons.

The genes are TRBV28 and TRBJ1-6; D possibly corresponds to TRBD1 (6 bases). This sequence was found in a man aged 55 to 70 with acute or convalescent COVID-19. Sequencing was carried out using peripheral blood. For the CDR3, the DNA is TGTGCCAGCAGTTTGGTGCAGGGGTCCTCCTATAATTCACCCCTCCACTTT. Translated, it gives CASSLVQGSSYNSPLHF.